This TCR beta chain was retrieved from a study of OX40 agonist ivuxolimab in advanced cancers. Study-wide context: The dose of intravenous ivuxolimab that patients received every 2 weeks ranged from 0.01 to 10 mg/kg. Earlier anti-PD-1, anti-PD-L1 or anti-CTLA-4 therapy was permitted; 35% to 50% had received some. Study-wide findings and caveats: Expanded clones were, on average, more numerous in CD8+ T cells than in CD4+.

About this clone itself: Its target is not known.

Sequencing used immunoSEQ multiplex PCR; TCRdb keeps in-frame clones, though not all of them. The sample includes over 30,000 clones, approximately 89% seen only once; the top ten take under 45%. If patients had autoimmune disease history or systemic immunosuppression, they were excluded. The CDR3 is made up of 13 amino acids. Germline assignment: CDR1 MNHEY and CDR2 SMNVEV (reference sequence). V gave up 4 bases and J gave up 2 bases, with 9 bases separating them. The clonotype comes from an adult with an advanced solid tumor such as melanoma, head and neck, liver or kidney cancer. This chain joins TRBV27 and TRBJ2-7; tentatively, D is TRBD2 (5 bases). The sequenced sample was CD4+ or CD8+ T cells sorted from blood, obtained in a trial of the OX40 agonist ivuxolimab. CDR3 amino acids: CASSYGIAYEQYF. CDR3 coding DNA: TGTGCCAGCAGTTACGGGATCGCCTACGAGCAGTACTTC.